Reported below is one T cell receptor (beta chain). This record comes from a study of CD8+CD57+ T cells in acquired aplastic anemia. Genomic DNA was employed as the template in profiling TCR beta VDJ and CDR3. TCRdb fed the reads into MiXCR, producing one record per CDR3 protein. The sample carries some 68,000 distinct CDR3 sequences, approximately 50% recorded once. The CDR3 contains 16 residues. From germline, CDR1 is SGHVS and CDR2 FQNEAQ. Trimming took 1 base from V and 5 from J, leaving 17 bases between them. The sequence derives from a human donor in good health, serving as a control. Material: sorted CD4+, CD8+, or CD8+CD57+ T cells (not recorded which) from PBMCs. The gene calls are TRBV7-8 and TRBJ1-2; maybe TRBD1 (5 bases). The CDR3 is CASSLVGEGRNYGYTF. DNA of the CDR3: TGTGCCAGCAGCTTAGTAGGAGAGGGGAGAAATTATGGCTACACCTTC.